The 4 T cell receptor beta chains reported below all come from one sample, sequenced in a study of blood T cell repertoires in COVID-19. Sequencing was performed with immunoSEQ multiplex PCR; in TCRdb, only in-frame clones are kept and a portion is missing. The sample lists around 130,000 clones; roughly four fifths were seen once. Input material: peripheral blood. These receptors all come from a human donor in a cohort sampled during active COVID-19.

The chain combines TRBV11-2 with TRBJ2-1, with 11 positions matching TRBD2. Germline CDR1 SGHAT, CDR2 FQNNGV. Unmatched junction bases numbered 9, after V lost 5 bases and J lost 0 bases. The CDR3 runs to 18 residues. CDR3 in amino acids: CASSPGTSGVSSYNEQFF. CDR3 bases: TGTGCCAGCAGCCCCGGGACTAGCGGAGTCTCCTCCTACAATGAGCAGTTCTTC.

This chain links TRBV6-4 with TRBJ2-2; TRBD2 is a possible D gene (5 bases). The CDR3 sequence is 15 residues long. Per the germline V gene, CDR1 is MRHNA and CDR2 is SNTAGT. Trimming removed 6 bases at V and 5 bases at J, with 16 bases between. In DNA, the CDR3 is TGTGCCAGCAGCGAGACTACACTGGGGACCGGGGAGCTGTTTTTT. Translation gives CASSETTLGTGELFF.

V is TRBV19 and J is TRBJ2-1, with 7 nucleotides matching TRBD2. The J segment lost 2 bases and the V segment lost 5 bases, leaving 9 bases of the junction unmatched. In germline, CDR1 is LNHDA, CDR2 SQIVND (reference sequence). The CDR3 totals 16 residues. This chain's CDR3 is CASSHAGVGAYNEQFF. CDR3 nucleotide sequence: TGTGCCAGTAGTCATGCGGGGGTCGGGGCCTACAATGAGCAGTTCTTC.

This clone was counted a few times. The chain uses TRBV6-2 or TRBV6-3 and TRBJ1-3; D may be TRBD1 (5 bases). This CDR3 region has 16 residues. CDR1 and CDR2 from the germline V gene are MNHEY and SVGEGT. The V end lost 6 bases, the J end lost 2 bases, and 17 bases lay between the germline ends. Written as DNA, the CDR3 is TGTGCCAGCAGCCCACAGGAGGGTGTTACTGGAAACACCATATATTTT. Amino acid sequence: CASSPQEGVTGNTIYF.